A single sample gave rise to the 14 T cell receptor beta chains below, sequenced in a study of identifying expanded T cells in peripheral blood. Repertoires were generated with immunoSEQ multiplex PCR, while TCRdb's copy carries only in-frame clones and drops some. The sample consists of 120,000 or so clones, approximately 88% of them appearing once. Sequenced sample: blood. Receptors were obtained from a person aged 18 to 75 in good health.

This chain connects TRBV10-1 to TRBJ1-1; 7 bases align to TRBD1. CDR3 length equals 14 residues. Germline trimming cut 9 bases from V and 8 bases from J; bases unmatched to any gene: 15. The germline gives CDR1 WNHNN, CDR2 SYGVQD (reference sequence). This CDR3 reads CARQPGQLGTEAFF. The CDR3, as DNA: TGCGCCAGACAACCGGGACAGCTGGGTACCGAAGCTTTCTTT.

The chain uses TRBV18 and TRBJ1-5; D gene ambiguous. The CDR3 has 15 amino acids. Germline CDR1 KGHSH, CDR2 LQKENI. The ends were cut back, 0 bases at V and 1 base at J, with 7 bases in the middle. CDR3 loop: CASSPPSVSNQPQHF. DNA of the CDR3: TGTGCCAGCTCACCACCGTCGGTGAGCAATCAGCCCCAGCATTTT.

The rearrangement uses TRBV7-9 and TRBJ2-7, with a tentative D call TRBD1 (5 bases). Germline V gene data show CDR1 as SEHNR and CDR2 as FQNEAQ (reference sequence). The CDR3 sequence is 14 residues long. V was pared by 3 bases and J by 2 bases, with 11 bases between. CDR3 sequence: CASSFREGAYEQYF. The CDR3 DNA reads TGTGCCAGCAGCTTCAGGGAAGGGGCCTACGAGCAGTACTTC. Variable domain in full (rest from reference TRBV7-9 and TRBJ2-7): DTGVSQNPRHKITKRGQNVTFRCDPISEHNRLYWYRQTLGQGPEFLTYFQNEAQLEKSRLLSDRFSAERPKGSFSTLEIQRTEQGDSAMYLCASSFREGAYEQYFGPGTRLTVT.

This chain links TRBV19 with TRBJ2-6; D gene ambiguous. Trimming left V 7 bases short and J 0 bases short, with 7 bases between. This CDR3 has 14 residues. CDR1 is LNHDA and CDR2 is SQIVND in the germline V gene (reference sequence). The CDR3 loop reads CASKTTSGANVLTF. CDR3 nucleotides: TGTGCCAGTAAAACGACCTCTGGGGCCAACGTCCTGACTTTC.

J is TRBJ2-1 and V is TRBV5-1; no clear D. The length of the CDR3 is 16 residues. V lost 2 bases and J lost 8, with 20 bases in between. The germline CDR1 and CDR2 sequences are SGHRS and YFSETQ. CDR3 sequence reads: CASSFFQVLHVDEQFF. In DNA form, the CDR3 reads TGCGCCAGCAGCTTCTTCCAGGTTCTACACGTCGATGAGCAGTTCTTC.

V usage is TRBV7-6 and J usage is TRBJ2-5, with D hard to call. In germline, CDR1 is SGHVS, CDR2 FNYEAQ. V shed 3 bases and J shed 5 bases, with 10 bases lying between them. CDR3 size: 13 residues. The CDR3 spells CASSLGSVETQYF. Written as DNA, the CDR3 is TGTGCCAGCAGCTTGGGCAGTGTCGAGACCCAGTACTTC. Drawing the rest from reference TRBV7-6 and TRBJ2-5, the complete variable domain is GAGVSQSPRYKVTKRGQDVALRCDPISGHVSLYWYRQALGQGPEFLTYFNYEAQQDKSGLPNDRFSAERPEGSISTLTIQRTEQRDSAMYRCASSLGSVETQYFGPGTRLLVL.

The chain has TRBV6-5 and TRBJ1-2; TRBD1 agrees at 11 bases. Germline V gene data show CDR1 as MNHEY and CDR2 as SVGAGI. The J segment lost 6 bases and the V segment lost 6 bases, leaving 9 bases of the junction unmatched. The CDR3 consists of 15 residues. The CDR3 region is CASRGPGQGVHGYTF. CDR3 nucleotides: TGTGCCAGCAGAGGACCGGGACAGGGGGTACATGGCTACACCTTC.

In its sample, this clone was seen a few times. The chain has TRBV11-2 and TRBJ1-1, with 7 bases aligning to TRBD1. The J segment lost 0 bases and the V segment lost 7 bases, leaving 11 bases of the junction unmatched. In germline, CDR1 is SGHAT, CDR2 FQNNGV. This CDR3 has 16 residues. CDR3 amino acids: CASTKGQALMNTEAFF. In nucleotides, the CDR3 is TGTGCCAGCACAAAAGGACAGGCTCTAATGAACACTGAAGCTTTCTTT.

The V gene is TRBV7-2, the J gene TRBJ2-1; D may be TRBD2 (5 bases). The CDR3 consists of 16 residues. CDR1 SGHTA and CDR2 FQGNSA come from the germline V gene. Trimming took 8 bases from V and 0 from J, leaving 17 bases between them. The CDR3 here is CASRRTQESSYNEQFF. CDR3 DNA sequence: TGTGCCAGCCGGCGGACTCAGGAAAGCTCCTACAATGAGCAGTTCTTC.

The CDR3 region has the DNA TGTGCCACGTGGTTGAACTATGGCTACACCTTC. Protein: CATWLNYGYTF. The chain recombines TRBV6-5 with TRBJ1-2; D ambiguous. The germline CDR1 and CDR2 sequences are MNHEY and SVGAGI. There are 11 residues in the CDR3. Between the trimmed V and J ends, which lost 10 bases and 2 bases, there was a span of 8 bases.

This rearrangement joins TRBV5-4 to TRBJ2-7; 7 nucleotides align to TRBD1. With 0 bases clipped from V and 12 bases from J, the junction kept 15 bases outside the gene matches. Germline CDR1 SGHNT, CDR2 YYREEE (reference sequence). This CDR3 spans 15 amino acids. CDR3 in amino acids: CASSLATGQAGGWYF. In DNA, the CDR3 is TGTGCCAGCAGCTTGGCCACCGGACAGGCGGGCGGATGGTACTTC. Variable domain in full (rest from reference TRBV5-4 and TRBJ2-7): ETGVTQSPTHLIKTRGQQVTLRCSSQSGHNTVSWYQQALGQGPQFIFQYYREEENGRGNFPPRFSGLQFPNYSSELNVNALELDDSALYLCASSLATGQAGGWYFGPGTRLTVT.

This chain joins TRBV5-6 and TRBJ2-2, with 11 bases matching TRBD1. The CDR3 spans 17 residues. From germline, CDR1 is SGHDT and CDR2 YYEEEE. Unmatched junction bases numbered 7, after V lost 0 bases and J lost 6 bases. CDR3 nucleotides: TGTGCCAGCAGCTTGGTGGGACAGGGGGTATTCCCCGGGGAGCTGTTTTTT. Its translation is CASSLVGQGVFPGELFF.

The V call is TRBV7-2, the J call TRBJ1-2, with a tentative D call TRBD1 (6 bases). V lost 5 bases and J 2 bases, leaving 9 bases between the germline ends. This CDR3 has 13 residues. Germline V gives CDR1 SGHTA, CDR2 FQGNSA. Here the CDR3 reads CASSVTGNYGYTF. CDR3 nucleotides: TGTGCCAGCAGCGTCACAGGGAACTATGGCTACACCTTC.

For this clone: The sample contains more than one DNA sequence encoding this CDR3. CDR3 protein: CASSWGSGNTIYF. The CDR3, as DNA: TGTGCCAGCAGTTGGGGATCTGGAAACACCATATATTTT. The chain couples TRBV27 to TRBJ1-3; D gene uncertain. Trimming cost V 4 bases and J 1 base, with 5 bases left between them. CDR1 and CDR2 from the germline V gene are MNHEY and SMNVEV (reference sequence). The CDR3 is made up of 13 amino acids.